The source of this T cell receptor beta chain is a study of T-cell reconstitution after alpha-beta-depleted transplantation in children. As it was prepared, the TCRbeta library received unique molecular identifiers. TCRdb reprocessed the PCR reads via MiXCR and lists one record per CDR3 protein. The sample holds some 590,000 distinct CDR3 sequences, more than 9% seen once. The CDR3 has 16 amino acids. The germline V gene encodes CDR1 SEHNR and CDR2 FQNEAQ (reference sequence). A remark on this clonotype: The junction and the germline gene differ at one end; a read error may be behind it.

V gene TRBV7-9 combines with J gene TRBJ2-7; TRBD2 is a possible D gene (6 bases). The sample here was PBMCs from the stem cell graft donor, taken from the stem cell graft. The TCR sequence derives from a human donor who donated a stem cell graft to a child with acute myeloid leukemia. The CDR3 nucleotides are TGTGCCAGCAGCTTAGGTCACGGGACTTCCGGGATCGAGGAGTACTTC. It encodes CASSLGHGTSGIEEYF.